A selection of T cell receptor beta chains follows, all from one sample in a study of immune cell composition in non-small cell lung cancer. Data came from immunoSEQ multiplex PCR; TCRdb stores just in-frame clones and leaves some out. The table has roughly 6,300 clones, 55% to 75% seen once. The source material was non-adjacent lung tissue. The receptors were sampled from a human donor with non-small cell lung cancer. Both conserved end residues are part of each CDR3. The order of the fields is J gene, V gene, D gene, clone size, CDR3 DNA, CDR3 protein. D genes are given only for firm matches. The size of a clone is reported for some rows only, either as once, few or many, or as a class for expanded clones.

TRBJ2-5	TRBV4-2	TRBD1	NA	TGTGCCAGCAGCCAGGGGGACAGTCAAGAGACCCAGTACTTC	CASSQGDSQETQYF
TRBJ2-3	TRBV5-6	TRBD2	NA	TGTGCCAGCAGCTCTCAAGTAGCGGGGGGGCGTCAAGATACGCAGTATTTT	CASSSQVAGGRQDTQYF
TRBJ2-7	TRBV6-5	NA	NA	TGTGCCAGCAGTTACTCGAGGCTACCGGTGATCTACGAGCAGTACTTC	CASSYSRLPVIYEQYF
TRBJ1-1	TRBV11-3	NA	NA	TGTGCCAGCAGCTTTAGCATGAACACTGAAGCTTTCTTT	CASSFSMNTEAFF
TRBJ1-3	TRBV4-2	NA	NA	TGTGCCAGCAGCAGGGGGGGGCAAGGCGGGGCCCTTAGCTCTGGAAACACCATATATTTT	CASSRGGQGGALSSGNTIYF
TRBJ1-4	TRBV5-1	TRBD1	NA	TGCGCCAGCAGCTTGGAACAGGGGCGGGAAAAACTGTTTTTT	CASSLEQGREKLFF
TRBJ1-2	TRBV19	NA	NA	TGTGCCAGTAGTATAAGTGGAACAGCGGCATTGGATGGCTACACCTTC	CASSISGTAALDGYTF
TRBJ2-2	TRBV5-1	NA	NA	TGCGCCAGCAGCGGGCAGGGCCAGGGCGGGGAGCTGTTTTTT	CASSGQGQGGELFF
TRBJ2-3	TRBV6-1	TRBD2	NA	TGTGCCAGCAGTGAAGCTAGCGGGGCAGATACGCAGTATTTT	CASSEASGADTQYF
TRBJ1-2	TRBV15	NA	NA	TGTGCCACCAGCAGCAGGGGTTACTATGGCTACACCTTC	CATSSRGYYGYTF
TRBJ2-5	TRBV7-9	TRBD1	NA	TGTGCCAGCAGCTTAAACAGGGGGGAGACCCAGTACTTC	CASSLNRGETQYF
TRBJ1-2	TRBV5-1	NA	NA	TGCGCCAGCAGTTTTTCCGCACCGGGGTTTGGTGGCTACACCTTC	CASSFSAPGFGGYTF
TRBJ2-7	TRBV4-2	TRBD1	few	TGTGCCAGCAGCCCACAGGGGGTTTCCTACGAGCAGTACTTC	CASSPQGVSYEQYF
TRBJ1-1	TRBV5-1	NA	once	TGCGCCAGCAGCTCCAACGGGGTCAACACTGAAGCTTTCTTT	CASSSNGVNTEAFF
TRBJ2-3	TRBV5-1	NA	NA	TGCGCCAGCAGCGTGGGGGGCCTAACAGATACGCAGTATTTT	CASSVGGLTDTQYF
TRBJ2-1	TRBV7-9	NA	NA	TGTGCCAGCAGCTTAGATCCGGGCGGGGGCCTGTACAATGAGCAGTTCTTC	CASSLDPGGGLYNEQFF
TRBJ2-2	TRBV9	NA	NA	TGTGCCAGCAGTTCCTGGGGGGGCCTCACCGGGGAGCTGTTTTTT	CASSSWGGLTGELFF
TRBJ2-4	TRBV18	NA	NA	TGTGCCAGCTGGTCCAGGGTAGAAAACATTCAGTACTTC	CASWSRVENIQYF
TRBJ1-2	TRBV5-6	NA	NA	TGTGCCAGCAGCTTGTTTCAGGGGTCGTCTCGGGGCTACACCTTC	CASSLFQGSSRGYTF
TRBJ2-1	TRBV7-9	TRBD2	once	TGTGCCAGCAGCTACGAGTTGAGACTAGCGATTAATGAGCAGTTCTTC	CASSYELRLAINEQFF
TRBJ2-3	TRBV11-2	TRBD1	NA	TGTGCCAGCAGCTTGGGACAGTCGGGCACAGATACGCAGTATTTT	CASSLGQSGTDTQYF
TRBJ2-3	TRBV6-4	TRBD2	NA	TGTGCCAGCAGTGAGACTAGCGGGGGGGTCGATACGCAGTATTTT	CASSETSGGVDTQYF
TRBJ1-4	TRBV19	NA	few	TGTGCCGGTCGGCGTGGGGGGGCTAATGAAAAACTGTTTTTT	CAGRRGGANEKLFF
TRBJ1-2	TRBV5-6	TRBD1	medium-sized	TGTGCCAGCAGCTTGACAGGGGAACATGGCTACACCTTC	CASSLTGEHGYTF
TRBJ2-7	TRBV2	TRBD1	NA	TGTGCCAGCAGCGTTGACAGGGGGCTCCACTTC	CASSVDRGLHF
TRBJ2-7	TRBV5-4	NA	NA	TGTGCCAGCAGCTTAGGTTCGGGGGAGGCCTACGAGCAGTACTTC	CASSLGSGEAYEQYF
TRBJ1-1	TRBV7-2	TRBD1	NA	TGTGCCAGCAGCGCCAGACAGGGGAACACTGAAGCTTTCTTT	CASSARQGNTEAFF
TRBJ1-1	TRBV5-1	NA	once	TGCGCCAGCAGCTTGATGAGCCTAATGAACACTGAAGCTTTCTTT	CASSLMSLMNTEAFF
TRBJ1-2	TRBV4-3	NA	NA	TGCGCCAGCAGCCATCAGGGCGAAGATGGCTACACCTTC	CASSHQGEDGYTF
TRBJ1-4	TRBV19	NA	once	TGTGCCAGTACCATCATTCGGGCAGGAGGGCGAAATGAAAAACTGTTTTTT	CASTIIRAGGRNEKLFF
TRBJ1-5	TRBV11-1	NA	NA	TGTGCCAGCAGCAAAACAGAGGGTGGCAATCAGCCCCAGCATTTT	CASSKTEGGNQPQHF
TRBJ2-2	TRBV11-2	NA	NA	TGTGCCAGCAGCCCACAGGTGATCGGGGAGCTGTTTTTT	CASSPQVIGELFF
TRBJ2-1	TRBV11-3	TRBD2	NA	TGTGCCAGCAGCTTTTCCTTTTTTTTGACTAGCTCCGATGAGCAGTTCTTC	CASSFSFFLTSSDEQFF
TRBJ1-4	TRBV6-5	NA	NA	TGTGCCAGCAGTTACTCAGGGGTAACTAATGAAAAACTGTTTTTT	CASSYSGVTNEKLFF
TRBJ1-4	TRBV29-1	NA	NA	TGCAGCGCGGGGTTTGGTAATGAAAAACTGTTTTTT	CSAGFGNEKLFF
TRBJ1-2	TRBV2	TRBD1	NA	TGTGCCAGCAGTGAGGGACAGGAGGCCTATGGCTACACCTTC	CASSEGQEAYGYTF
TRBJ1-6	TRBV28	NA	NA	TGTGCCAGCAGTTACACCTCAGGCAATTCACCCCTCCACTTT	CASSYTSGNSPLHF
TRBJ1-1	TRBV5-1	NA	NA	TGCGCCAGCAGCTCCGGACCTGCTGGGAGCACTGAAGCTTTCTTT	CASSSGPAGSTEAFF
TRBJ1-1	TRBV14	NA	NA	TGTGCCAGCAGCCAAGAGAGGTCGACTTTCTTT	CASSQERSTFF
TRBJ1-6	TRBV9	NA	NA	TGTGCCAGCAGCGCGGACAGCTCCTATAATTCACCCCTCCACTTT	CASSADSSYNSPLHF
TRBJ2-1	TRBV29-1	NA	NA	TGCAGCGACCTGGGCGGGGGCAGCTCCTACAATGAGCAGTTCTTC	CSDLGGGSSYNEQFF
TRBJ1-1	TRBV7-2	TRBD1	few	TGTGCCAGCAGAAGGATGACAGGGGGCGCCTCTGAAGCTTTCTTT	CASRRMTGGASEAFF
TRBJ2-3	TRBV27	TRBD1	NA	TGTGCCAGCAGTGGGGGGGACAGGGGGACGACAGATACGCAGTATTTT	CASSGGDRGTTDTQYF
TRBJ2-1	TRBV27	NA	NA	TGTGCCAGCAGTTCTTCCAGGACGGACACGTCGGGGGTTTCATACAATGAGCAGTTCTTC	CASSSSRTDTSGVSYNEQFF
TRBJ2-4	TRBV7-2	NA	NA	TGTGCCAGCAGCCGCGGGACTGCCCTAGCCAAAAACATTCAGTACTTC	CASSRGTALAKNIQYF
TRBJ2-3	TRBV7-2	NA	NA	TGTGCCAGCAGCCAAGTGGGGGCGGGGGATACCACAGATACGCAGTATTTT	CASSQVGAGDTTDTQYF
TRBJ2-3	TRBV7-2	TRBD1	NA	TGTGCCAGCAGTCAAGGACAGGTTTCGACGCAGTATTTT	CASSQGQVSTQYF
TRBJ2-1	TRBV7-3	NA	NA	TGTGCCAGCAGCTTAATGGGCAGTGAAAGTGAGCAGTTCTTC	CASSLMGSESEQFF
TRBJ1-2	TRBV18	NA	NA	TGTGCCAGCTCACCTCCGGGGGACTATGGCTACACCTTC	CASSPPGDYGYTF
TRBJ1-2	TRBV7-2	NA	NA	TGTGCCAGCAGCTTTACAGGGCCCAACTATGGCTACACCTTC	CASSFTGPNYGYTF
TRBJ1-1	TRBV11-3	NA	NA	TGTGCCAGCAGCTTGGGGGGTCATACAAACACTGAAGCTTTCTTT	CASSLGGHTNTEAFF